The 16 T cell receptor beta chains given below trace back to one sample, sequenced in a study of CD8 T cells in Susac syndrome. After extraction with the RNeasy kit, about 0.5 to 1 ug of the RNA was reverse transcribed using random hexamers. In TCRdb, the immunoSEQ multiplex PCR reads were re-called with MiXCR into one record per CDR3 protein. The sample lists about 300,000 distinct CDR3 sequences, about 91% occurring once. Sample: CD8+ T cells from PBMCs. The source of these receptors is a human donor with multiple sclerosis.

The V gene is TRBV6-1, the J gene TRBJ2-1, with a weak D call TRBD2 (5 bases). CDR3 length: 16 amino acids. Germline assignment: CDR1 MNHNS and CDR2 SASEGT. V was pared by 7 bases and J by 7 bases, with 23 bases between. CDR3 DNA: TGTGCCAGCACCCCCGTTGAGCGGAACCTTTTGAATGAGCAGTTCTTC. Amino acid sequence: CASTPVERNLLNEQFF.

The V call is TRBV7-2, the J call TRBJ2-7; TRBD2 matches at 8 bases. Trimming cost V 4 bases and J 5 bases; bases outside gene matches: 13. The germline CDR1 and CDR2 sequences are SGHTA and FQGNSA. The CDR3 sequence is 16 residues long. CDR3 DNA: TGTGCCAGCAGCTCTCTGTCGGGAGGGCAGGGAAACGAGCAGTACTTC. This sequence encodes CASSSLSGGQGNEQYF.

J is TRBJ2-1 and V is TRBV11-2, with D maybe TRBD2 (5 bases). V was cut by 3 bases and J by 9 bases, with 24 bases left in between. Germline V gives CDR1 SGHAT, CDR2 FQNNGV. This CDR3 contains 17 residues. The CDR3 DNA reads as TGTGCCAGCAGCTTGGTACGCGGGCCGGACCCATGGAGTGAGCAGTTCTTC. Its translation: CASSLVRGPDPWSEQFF.

This chain uses TRBV19 with TRBJ1-1, with 9 nucleotides matching TRBD1. V gave up 3 bases and J gave up 5 bases; unmatched junction bases: 10. There are 16 residues in the CDR3. CDR1 is LNHDA and CDR2 is SQIVND in the germline V gene (reference sequence). The CDR3 DNA follows: TGTGCCAGTAGTATCCCGGGACAGGGAGGGGAAACTGAAGCTTTCTTT. Its translation: CASSIPGQGGETEAFF.

The chain recombines TRBV28 with TRBJ1-6; no definite D call. The ends were cut back, 1 base at V and 0 bases at J, with 7 bases in the middle. The CDR3 spans 16 residues. CDR1 is MDHEN, CDR2 SYDVKM, per germline. The CDR3 sequence is CASSLFRSSYNSPLHF. CDR3 DNA sequence: TGTGCCAGCAGTTTATTCAGGAGCTCCTATAATTCACCCCTCCACTTT.

This chain connects TRBV3-1 to TRBJ1-4; weak D call: TRBD1 (5 bases). Trimming took 0 bases from V and 5 from J, leaving 16 bases between them. The CDR3 spans 17 residues. The germline V gene encodes CDR1 LGHDT and CDR2 YNNKEL (reference sequence). The CDR3 spells CASSQDPGRGGNEKLFF. The CDR3 nucleotides read TGTGCCAGCAGCCAAGACCCGGGGCGAGGAGGGAATGAAAAACTGTTTTTT.

The chain combines TRBV5-1 with TRBJ2-5; TRBD1 might be the D (6 bases). The germline V gene has CDR1 SGHRS and CDR2 YFSETQ. The CDR3 totals 17 residues. Trimming removed 4 bases from V and 7 bases from J, with 26 bases in between. The CDR3 nucleotides are TGCGCCAGCAGCCCTTCACCGGACAGCCCCATCGTAGTGACCCAGTACTTC. This sequence encodes CASSPSPDSPIVVTQYF.

The V and J genes are TRBV19 and TRBJ2-1; D is ambiguous. The CDR3 covers 16 residues. Germline V gene data show CDR1 as LNHDA and CDR2 as SQIVND (reference sequence). Between the trimmed V and J ends, which lost 4 bases and 5 bases, there was a span of 18 bases. CDR3 protein: CASSSYVAFPHNEQFF. CDR3 coding DNA: TGTGCCAGTAGTAGCTATGTGGCCTTCCCCCACAATGAGCAGTTCTTC. Supplemented by reference TRBV19 and TRBJ2-1, the full variable domain reads DGGITQSPKYLFRKEGQNVTLSCEQNLNHDAMYWYRQDPGQGLRLIYYSQIVNDFQKGDIAEGYSVSREKKESFPLTVTSAQKNPTAFYLCASSSYVAFPHNEQFFGPGTRLTVL.

J is TRBJ2-5 and V is TRBV7-3; D not certain. V was trimmed by 0 bases and J by 1 base, leaving 9 bases between them. The germline CDR1 and CDR2 sequences are SGHTA and FQGTGA. This CDR3 contains 15 residues. The CDR3 region has the DNA TGTGCCAGCAGCTTAACTACCGGGCCCCAAGAGACCCAGTACTTC. It yields the protein CASSLTTGPQETQYF.

The chain has TRBV27 and TRBJ2-7; 8 nucleotides match TRBD1. Trimming at V came to 8 bases and at J to 2 bases, leaving 2 bases not matched to a gene. The germline V gene encodes CDR1 MNHEY and CDR2 SMNVEV (reference sequence). The CDR3 runs to 12 residues. The CDR3 protein is CASGRGPYEQYF. The CDR3 DNA is TGTGCCAGCGGCAGGGGGCCCTACGAGCAGTACTTC.

CDR3 protein: CASSRTEADTQYF. Written as DNA, the CDR3 is TGTGCCAGCAGCCGGACAGAAGCAGATACGCAGTATTTT. The chain is built from TRBV6-2 or TRBV6-3 and TRBJ2-3; weak D call: TRBD1 (6 bases). Trimming took 6 bases from V and 4 from J, leaving 11 bases between them. The CDR3 has 13 amino acids. The germline gives CDR1 MNHEY, CDR2 SVGEGT.

The chain carries TRBV15 and TRBJ1-2; no clear D. The CDR3 is 13 residues long. Trimming pared 4 bases from V and 4 bases from J, leaving 10 bases between. Germline values: CDR1 LNHNV, CDR2 YYDKDF (reference sequence). The CDR3 DNA is TGTGCCACCAGCACCTCCGGGTCCTATGGCTACACCTTC. Translated: CATSTSGSYGYTF.

The V and J genes are TRBV2 and TRBJ2-2; the D is unclear. The CDR3 loop spans 13 amino acids. Germline CDR1 SNHLY, CDR2 FYNNEI. Trimming removed 5 bases from V and 4 bases from J, with 8 bases in between. The CDR3: CASSHPSTGELFF. Here the CDR3 DNA reads TGTGCCAGCAGTCACCCTTCCACCGGGGAGCTGTTTTTT.

The J gene is TRBJ2-7, the V gene TRBV4-3; TRBD2 matches 8 bases. V shed 0 bases, J shed 2 bases, and the junction held 6 bases outside the gene matches. Germline V lookup: CDR1 LGHNA, CDR2 YSLEER. The CDR3 has 16 amino acids. Here the CDR3 reads CASSQDSSGLTYEQYF. The CDR3, as DNA: TGCGCCAGCAGCCAAGATTCTAGCGGGCTAACCTACGAGCAGTACTTC.

This chain joins TRBV12-3 or TRBV12-4 and TRBJ2-5; D gene unclear. The CDR3 runs to 14 residues. Trimming left V 3 bases short and J 5 bases short, with 13 bases between. The DNA for the CDR3 is TGTGCCAGCAGTTTGCTAGGAAGGTCGGAGACCCAGTACTTC. Encoded protein: CASSLLGRSETQYF.

The chain is built from TRBV13 and TRBJ2-3, with D perhaps assigned TRBD1 or TRBD2 (5 bases each). CDR3 length equals 13 residues. V was pared by 5 bases and J by 2 bases, with 8 bases between. CDR1 and CDR2 from the germline V gene are PRHDT and FYEKMQ (reference sequence). The CDR3 protein is CASSGTNTDTQYF. The CDR3 region has the DNA TGTGCCAGCAGCGGGACCAACACAGATACGCAGTATTTT.